The TCR beta chain under discussion was sequenced for a study of T cell responses to AZD1222 COVID-19 vaccine. Study-wide points: Distributed over spike, vaccine-associated CD4 TCRs predominated at 160-218 and 743-854. Repertoires in all cases were sampled only once the peak T cell response had passed.

This CDR3 is built from 19 residues. The germline gives CDR1 SGHDN, CDR2 FVKESK. V trimming: 2 bases; J trimming: 11 bases; junction bases outside the gene matches: 25. The repertoire was sequenced with immunoSEQ multiplex PCR; TCRdb's copy has only in-frame clones and lacks some. The sample records 120,000 or so clones, 88% being singletons. With regard to this clone: What it binds is not known.

This TCR was recovered from an adult in good health. This chain links TRBV14 with TRBJ1-1; 8 bases map to TRBD1. The source was peripheral blood, collected on day 0 of AZD1222 vaccination. The CDR3 region is CASSQRRQGAKTDLRRAFF. CDR3 nucleotides: TGTGCCAGCAGCCAACGGCGGCAGGGGGCGAAGACCGATCTAAGACGGGCTTTCTTT.